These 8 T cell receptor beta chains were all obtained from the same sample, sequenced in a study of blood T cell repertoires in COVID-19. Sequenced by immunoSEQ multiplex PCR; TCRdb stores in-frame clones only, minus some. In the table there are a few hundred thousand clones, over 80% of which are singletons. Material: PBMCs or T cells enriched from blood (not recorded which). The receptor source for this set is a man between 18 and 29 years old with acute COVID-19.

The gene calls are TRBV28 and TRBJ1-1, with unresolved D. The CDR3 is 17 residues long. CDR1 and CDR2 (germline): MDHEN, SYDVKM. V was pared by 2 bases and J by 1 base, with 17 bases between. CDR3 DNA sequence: TGTGCCAGCAGTTTAACCTTCTTAACGGCGGGGAACACTGAAGCTTTCTTT. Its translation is CASSLTFLTAGNTEAFF.

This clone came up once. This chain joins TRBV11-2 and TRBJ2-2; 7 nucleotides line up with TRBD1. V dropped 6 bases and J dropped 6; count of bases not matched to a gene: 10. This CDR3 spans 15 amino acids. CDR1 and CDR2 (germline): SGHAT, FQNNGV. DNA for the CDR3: TGTGCCAGCAGGCGGACAGGATCCCTCTCCGGGGAGCTGTTTTTT. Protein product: CASRRTGSLSGELFF. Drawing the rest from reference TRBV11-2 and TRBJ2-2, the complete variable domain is EAGVAQSPRYKIIEKRQSVAFWCNPISGHATLYWYQQILGQGPKLLIQFQNNGVVDDSQLPKDRFSAERLKGVDSTLKIQPAKLEDSAVYLCASRRTGSLSGELFFGEGSRLTVL.

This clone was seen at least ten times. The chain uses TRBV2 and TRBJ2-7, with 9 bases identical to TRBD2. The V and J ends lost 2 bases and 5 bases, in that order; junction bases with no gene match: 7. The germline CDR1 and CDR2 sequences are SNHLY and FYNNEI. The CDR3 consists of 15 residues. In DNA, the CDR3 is TGTGCCAGCAGTGAAATGGCGGGAGGGCCTAACGAGCAGTACTTC. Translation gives CASSEMAGGPNEQYF.

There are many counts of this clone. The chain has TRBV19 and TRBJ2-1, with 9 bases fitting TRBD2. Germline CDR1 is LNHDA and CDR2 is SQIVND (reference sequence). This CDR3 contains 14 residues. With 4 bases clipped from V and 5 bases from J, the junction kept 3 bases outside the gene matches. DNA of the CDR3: TGTGCCAGTAGTACTAGCGGGACCCACAATGAGCAGTTCTTC. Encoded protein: CASSTSGTHNEQFF.

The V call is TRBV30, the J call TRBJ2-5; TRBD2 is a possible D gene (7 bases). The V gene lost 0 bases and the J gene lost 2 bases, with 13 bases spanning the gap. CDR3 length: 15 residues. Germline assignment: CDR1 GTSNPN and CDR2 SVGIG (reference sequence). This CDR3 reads CAWSVMGGLQETQYF. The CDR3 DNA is TGTGCCTGGAGTGTTATGGGGGGGCTACAAGAGACCCAGTACTTC. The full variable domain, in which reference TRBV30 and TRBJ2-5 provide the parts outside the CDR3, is SQTIHQWPATLVQPVGSPLSLECTVEGTSNPNLYWYRQAAGRGLQLLFYSVGIGQISSEVPQNLSASRPQDRQFILSSKKLLLSDSGFYLCAWSVMGGLQETQYFGPGTRLLVL.

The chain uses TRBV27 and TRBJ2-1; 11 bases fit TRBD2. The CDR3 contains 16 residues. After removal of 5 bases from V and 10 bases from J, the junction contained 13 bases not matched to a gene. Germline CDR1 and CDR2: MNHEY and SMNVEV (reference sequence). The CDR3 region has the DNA TGTGCCAGCAGTAATTTACTAGCGGGAGAGCGTTTGGAGCAGTTCTTC. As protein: CASSNLLAGERLEQFF.

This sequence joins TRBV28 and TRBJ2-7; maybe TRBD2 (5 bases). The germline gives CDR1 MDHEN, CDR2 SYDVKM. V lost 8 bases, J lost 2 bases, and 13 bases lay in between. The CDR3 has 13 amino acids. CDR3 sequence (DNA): TGTGCCAGCCGAGGACTCCCCACCTACGAGCAGTACTTC. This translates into CASRGLPTYEQYF.

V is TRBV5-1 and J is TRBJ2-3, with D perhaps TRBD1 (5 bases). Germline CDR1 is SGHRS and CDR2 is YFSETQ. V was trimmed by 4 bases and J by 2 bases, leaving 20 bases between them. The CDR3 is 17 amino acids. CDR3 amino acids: CASSADFSDTNTDTQYF. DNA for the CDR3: TGCGCCAGCAGCGCGGATTTCTCGGACACCAACACAGATACGCAGTATTTT.